This TCR beta chain appears in the sequencing data of a study of OX40 agonist ivuxolimab in advanced cancers. Study overall: Recorded diagnoses for dose-escalation patients were hepatocellular carcinoma, melanoma, renal cell or head and neck cancer. Overall study results and limits: Several nonresponders also turned out to have low normalized T-cell clonal expansion.

Here immunoSEQ multiplex PCR was the method, and the copy in TCRdb shows in-frame clones only, minus some. Of more than 95,000 clones in the sample, about 91% are singletons; the top ten hold 0.31%. Of note for this clone: The target antigen is unknown.

V lost 5 bases and J 0 bases, leaving 17 bases between the germline ends. CDR1 and CDR2 from the germline V gene are MDHEN and SYDVKM. This CDR3 is 18 amino acids long. The chain carries TRBV28 and TRBJ2-6; D uncertain. The TCR comes from an adult with an advanced solid tumor such as melanoma, head and neck, liver or kidney cancer. The specimen comprised CD4+ or CD8+ T cells sorted from blood, sampled in a trial of the OX40 agonist ivuxolimab. The CDR3 DNA is TGTGCCAGCAGTCCCCAGCCGGGCTCGAGCTCTGGGGCCAACGTCCTGACTTTC. Protein sequence: CASSPQPGSSSGANVLTF.